The present T cell receptor (beta chain) was sequenced within a study of cytomegalovirus exposure and HLA in healthy donors. The V and J ends lost 0 bases and 5 bases, in that order; junction bases with no gene match: 4. The CDR3 is 14 amino acids. CDR1 is SQVTM and CDR2 is ANQGSEA in the germline V gene. Primers for the PCR totalled 60 Vbeta and 13 Jbeta. Some clones are missing from TCRdb's copy, which holds only in-frame ones; the method was immunoSEQ multiplex PCR. The ten top clones account for approximately 1.9%, within a sample of fewer than 150,000 clones. V gene TRBV29-1 combines with J gene TRBJ2-1; 7 positions match TRBD1. Sequenced material: PBMCs. The sequence was obtained from a woman in her sixties in good health and CMV-seronegative. The CDR3 protein is CSVEDRDSHNEQFF. The CDR3 DNA follows: TGCAGCGTTGAAGATCGGGACAGCCACAATGAGCAGTTCTTC.